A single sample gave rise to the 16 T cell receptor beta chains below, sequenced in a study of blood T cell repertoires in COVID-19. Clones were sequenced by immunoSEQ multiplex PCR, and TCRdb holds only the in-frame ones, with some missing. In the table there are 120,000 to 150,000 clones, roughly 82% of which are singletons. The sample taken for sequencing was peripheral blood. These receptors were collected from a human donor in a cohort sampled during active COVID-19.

The chain's CDR3 is CASSYSITQPQHF. CDR3 in DNA: TGTGCCAGCAGTTACTCGATAACACAGCCCCAGCATTTT. The V gene is TRBV6-2 or TRBV6-3, the J gene TRBJ1-5; D unresolved. The V gene lost 0 bases and the J gene lost 7 bases, with 7 bases spanning the gap. CDR3 length equals 13 residues. The germline CDR1 and CDR2 sequences are MNHEY and SVGEGT.

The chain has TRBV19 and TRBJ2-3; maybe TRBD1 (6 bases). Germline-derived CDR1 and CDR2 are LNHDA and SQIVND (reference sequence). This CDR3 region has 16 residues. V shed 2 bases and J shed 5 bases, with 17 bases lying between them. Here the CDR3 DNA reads TGTGCCAGTAGTATATCCGGGGCCCTCAGGGGAGATACGCAGTATTTT. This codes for CASSISGALRGDTQYF.

The CDR3 coding sequence is TGCGCCAGCAGCTTGGTGGACAGGGGCACAGATACGCAGTATTTT. Protein sequence: CASSLVDRGTDTQYF. The J gene is TRBJ2-3, the V gene TRBV5-1; 8 nucleotides align to TRBD1. Unmatched junction bases numbered 1, after V lost 0 bases and J lost 1 base. The CDR3 runs 15 residues. The germline V gene has CDR1 SGHRS and CDR2 YFSETQ.

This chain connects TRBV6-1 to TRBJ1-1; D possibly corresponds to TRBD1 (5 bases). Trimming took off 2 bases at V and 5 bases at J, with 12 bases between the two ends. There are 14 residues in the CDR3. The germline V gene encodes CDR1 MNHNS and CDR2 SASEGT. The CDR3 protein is CASSELLQATEAFF. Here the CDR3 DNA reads TGTGCCAGCAGTGAATTGCTACAGGCAACTGAAGCTTTCTTT.

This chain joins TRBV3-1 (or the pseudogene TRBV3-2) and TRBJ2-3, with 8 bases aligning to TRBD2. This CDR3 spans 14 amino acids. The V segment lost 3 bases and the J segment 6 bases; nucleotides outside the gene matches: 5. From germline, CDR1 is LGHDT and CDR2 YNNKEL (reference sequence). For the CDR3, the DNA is TGTGCCAGCAGCCACAATAGCGGGGAGGATACGCAGTATTTT. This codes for CASSHNSGEDTQYF.

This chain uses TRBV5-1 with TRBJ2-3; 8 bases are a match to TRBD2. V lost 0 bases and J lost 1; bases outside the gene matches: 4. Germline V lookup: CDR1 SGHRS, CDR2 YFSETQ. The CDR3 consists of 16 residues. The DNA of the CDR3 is TGCGCCAGCAGCTTGGAGGCACTAGCGGGCACAGATACGCAGTATTTT. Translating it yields CASSLEALAGTDTQYF.

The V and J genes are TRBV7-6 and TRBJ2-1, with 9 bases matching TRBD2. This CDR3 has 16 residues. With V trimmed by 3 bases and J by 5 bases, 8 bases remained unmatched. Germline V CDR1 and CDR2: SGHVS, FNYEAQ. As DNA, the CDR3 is TGTGCCAGCAGCTTTCAGACTAGCGGAATTCACAATGAGCAGTTCTTC. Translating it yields CASSFQTSGIHNEQFF.

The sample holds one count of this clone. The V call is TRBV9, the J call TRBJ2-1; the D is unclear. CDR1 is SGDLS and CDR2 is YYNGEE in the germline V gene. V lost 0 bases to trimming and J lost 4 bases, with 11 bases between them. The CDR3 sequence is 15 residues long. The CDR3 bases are TGTGCCAGCAGCGTAGGGGCAGTCATGTACAATGAGCAGTTCTTC. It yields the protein CASSVGAVMYNEQFF.

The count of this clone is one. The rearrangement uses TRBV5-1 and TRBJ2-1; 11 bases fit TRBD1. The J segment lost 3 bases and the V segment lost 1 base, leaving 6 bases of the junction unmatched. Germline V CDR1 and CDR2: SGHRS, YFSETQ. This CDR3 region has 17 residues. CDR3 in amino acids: CASSLFSGTGGYNEQFF. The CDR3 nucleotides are TGCGCCAGCAGCTTGTTTTCTGGGACAGGGGGCTACAATGAGCAGTTCTTC.

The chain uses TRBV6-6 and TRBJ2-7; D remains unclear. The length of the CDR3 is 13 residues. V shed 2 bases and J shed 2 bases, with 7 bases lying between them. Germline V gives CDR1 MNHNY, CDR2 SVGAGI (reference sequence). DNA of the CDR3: TGTGCCAGCAGTTACCGAGAAACCTACGAGCAGTACTTC. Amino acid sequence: CASSYRETYEQYF.

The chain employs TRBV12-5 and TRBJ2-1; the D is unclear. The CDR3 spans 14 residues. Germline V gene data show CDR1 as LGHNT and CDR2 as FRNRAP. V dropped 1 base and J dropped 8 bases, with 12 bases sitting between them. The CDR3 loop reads CASGLGSGFDEQFF. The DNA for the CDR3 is TGTGCTAGTGGTTTGGGTTCGGGTTTCGATGAGCAGTTCTTC. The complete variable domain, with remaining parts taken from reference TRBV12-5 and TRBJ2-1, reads DARVTQTPRHKVTEMGQEVTMRCQPILGHNTVFWYRQTMMQGLELLAYFRNRAPLDDSGMPKDRFSAEMPDATLATLKIQPSEPRDSAVYFCASGLGSGFDEQFFGPGTRLTVL.

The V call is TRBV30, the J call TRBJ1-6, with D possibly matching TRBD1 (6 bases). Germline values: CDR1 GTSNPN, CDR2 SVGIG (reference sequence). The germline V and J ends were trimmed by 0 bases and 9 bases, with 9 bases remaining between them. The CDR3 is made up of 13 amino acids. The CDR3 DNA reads TGTGCCTGGAGTGTACGGGACATTTCACCCCTCCACTTT. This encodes CAWSVRDISPLHF.

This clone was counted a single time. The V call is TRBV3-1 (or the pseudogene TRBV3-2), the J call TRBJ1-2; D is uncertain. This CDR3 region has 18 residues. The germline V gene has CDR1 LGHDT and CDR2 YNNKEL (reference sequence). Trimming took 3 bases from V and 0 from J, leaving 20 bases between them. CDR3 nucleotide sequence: TGTGCCAGCAGCCACCTGGGAGGCTCCAGTGGGGCTAACTATGGCTACACCTTC. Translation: CASSHLGGSSGANYGYTF.

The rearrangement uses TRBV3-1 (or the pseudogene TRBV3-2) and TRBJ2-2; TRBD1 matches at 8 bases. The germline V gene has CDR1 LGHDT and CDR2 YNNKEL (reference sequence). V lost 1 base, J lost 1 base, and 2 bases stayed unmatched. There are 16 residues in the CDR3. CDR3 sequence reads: CASSQVGQGNTGELFF. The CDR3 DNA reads TGTGCCAGCAGCCAAGTTGGACAGGGGAACACCGGGGAGCTGTTTTTT.

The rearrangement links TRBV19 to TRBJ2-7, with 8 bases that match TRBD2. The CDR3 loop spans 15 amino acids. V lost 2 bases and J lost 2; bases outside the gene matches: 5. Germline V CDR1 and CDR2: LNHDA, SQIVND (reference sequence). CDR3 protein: CASSIFGGAPYEQYF. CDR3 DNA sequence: TGTGCCAGTAGTATATTCGGGGGGGCCCCCTACGAGCAGTACTTC.

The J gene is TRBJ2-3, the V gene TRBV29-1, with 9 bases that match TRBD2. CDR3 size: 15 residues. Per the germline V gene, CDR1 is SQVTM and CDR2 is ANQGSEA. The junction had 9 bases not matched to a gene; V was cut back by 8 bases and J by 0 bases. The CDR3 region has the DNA TGCAGCTCCTTTGCGGGGGGGTCTAGCACAGATACGCAGTATTTT. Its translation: CSSFAGGSSTDTQYF.